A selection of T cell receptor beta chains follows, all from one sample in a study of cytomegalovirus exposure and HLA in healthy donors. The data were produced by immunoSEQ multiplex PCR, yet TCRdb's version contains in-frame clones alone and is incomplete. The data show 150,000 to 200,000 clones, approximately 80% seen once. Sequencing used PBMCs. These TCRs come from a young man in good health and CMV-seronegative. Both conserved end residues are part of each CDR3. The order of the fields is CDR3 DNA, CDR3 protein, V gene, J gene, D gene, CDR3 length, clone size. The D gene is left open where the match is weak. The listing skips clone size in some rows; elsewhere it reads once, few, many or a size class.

CDR3nt: TGTGCCAGCAGCTTGGACACTATTTCCTACGAGCAGTACTTC
CDR3aa: CASSLDTISYEQYF
v_gene: TRBV7-9
j_gene: TRBJ2-7
d_gene: -
len: 14
abundance: -

CDR3nt: TGTGCCAGCAGTTTACAGGGGCGTTCCTACGAGCAGTACTTC
CDR3aa: CASSLQGRSYEQYF
v_gene: TRBV27
j_gene: TRBJ2-7
d_gene: -
len: 14
abundance: -

CDR3nt: TGTGCCAGTGAGGTAGCGGGATACCAAGAGACCCAGTACTTC
CDR3aa: CASEVAGYQETQYF
v_gene: TRBV13
j_gene: TRBJ2-5
d_gene: TRBD2
len: 14
abundance: -

CDR3nt: TGTGCCGGCAGCAGACAGGTAATGAACACTGAAGCTTTCTTT
CDR3aa: CAGSRQVMNTEAFF
v_gene: TRBV5-5
j_gene: TRBJ1-1
d_gene: -
len: 14
abundance: -

CDR3nt: TGCGCCAGCAGCTTGGCGAATGAGCAGTTCTTC
CDR3aa: CASSLANEQFF
v_gene: TRBV5-1
j_gene: TRBJ2-1
d_gene: -
len: 11
abundance: -

CDR3nt: TGTGCCTGGAGTAGTCAGTCCATGAACACTGAAGCTTTCTTT
CDR3aa: CAWSSQSMNTEAFF
v_gene: TRBV30
j_gene: TRBJ1-1
d_gene: -
len: 14
abundance: -

CDR3nt: TGTGCCAGCATGGGCAGGGGATGGAAAGGAAATGGGAACTATGGCTACACCTTC
CDR3aa: CASMGRGWKGNGNYGYTF
v_gene: TRBV7-8
j_gene: TRBJ1-2
d_gene: -
len: 18
abundance: -

CDR3nt: TGTGCCAGCAGCTTGGCCGGGGGCGAGCAGTACTTC
CDR3aa: CASSLAGGEQYF
v_gene: TRBV5-4
j_gene: TRBJ2-7
d_gene: -
len: 12
abundance: -

CDR3nt: TGTGCCAGCAGTAGATTGGGGGGGGGTGAGCAGTTCTTC
CDR3aa: CASSRLGGGEQFF
v_gene: TRBV2
j_gene: TRBJ2-1
d_gene: TRBD2
len: 13
abundance: -

CDR3nt: TGTGCCAGCAGACGGGACAGCAACTACGAGCAGTACTTC
CDR3aa: CASRRDSNYEQYF
v_gene: TRBV27
j_gene: TRBJ2-7
d_gene: TRBD1
len: 13
abundance: few

CDR3nt: TGTGCCAGCAGCTTGGACAGCTCGGCCTACACTGAAGCTTTCTTT
CDR3aa: CASSLDSSAYTEAFF
v_gene: TRBV5-8
j_gene: TRBJ1-1
d_gene: -
len: 15
abundance: -

CDR3nt: TGCGCCAGCAGCCGTTCGTCGGGCGGGACCGGGGAGCTGTTTTTT
CDR3aa: CASSRSSGGTGELFF
v_gene: TRBV4-3
j_gene: TRBJ2-2
d_gene: -
len: 15
abundance: -

CDR3nt: TGTGCCAGCCGGGGGTCGCTGGGTCAGCCCCAGCATTTT
CDR3aa: CASRGSLGQPQHF
v_gene: TRBV6-5
j_gene: TRBJ1-5
d_gene: -
len: 13
abundance: -

CDR3nt: TGTGCCAGCAGTCTAACCGGGACAGGGACCTACAATGAGCAGTTCTTC
CDR3aa: CASSLTGTGTYNEQFF
v_gene: TRBV28
j_gene: TRBJ2-1
d_gene: TRBD1
len: 16
abundance: -

CDR3nt: TGTGCCAGCAGCTTACCGAAAAGGAGTTCATCTGGAAACACCATATATTTT
CDR3aa: CASSLPKRSSSGNTIYF
v_gene: TRBV7-9
j_gene: TRBJ1-3
d_gene: -
len: 17
abundance: -

CDR3nt: TGTGCCTGGAGTGTCGCGAGGGTCGGGCAGCCCCAGCATTTT
CDR3aa: CAWSVARVGQPQHF
v_gene: TRBV30
j_gene: TRBJ1-5
d_gene: -
len: 14
abundance: -

CDR3nt: TGTGCCAGCATCTTGACAGGGGCCAGGCAGCCCCAGCATTTT
CDR3aa: CASILTGARQPQHF
v_gene: TRBV28
j_gene: TRBJ1-5
d_gene: TRBD1
len: 14
abundance: -

CDR3nt: TGTGCCAGCAGCCCTGGGGGACTAGCCGACTACGAGCAGTACTTC
CDR3aa: CASSPGGLADYEQYF
v_gene: TRBV28
j_gene: TRBJ2-7
d_gene: TRBD2
len: 15
abundance: -

CDR3nt: TGTGCCTGGAGTAGCGGGGGCTATGGCTACACCTTC
CDR3aa: CAWSSGGYGYTF
v_gene: TRBV30
j_gene: TRBJ1-2
d_gene: -
len: 12
abundance: -

CDR3nt: TGTGCCAGCAGCTTGGTTGGAAGCGACGAGCAGTACTTC
CDR3aa: CASSLVGSDEQYF
v_gene: TRBV7-2
j_gene: TRBJ2-7
d_gene: -
len: 13
abundance: -

CDR3nt: TGTGCCAGTAGTCCCCTAACAGGGGGCAGCAATCAGCCCCAGCATTTT
CDR3aa: CASSPLTGGSNQPQHF
v_gene: TRBV19
j_gene: TRBJ1-5
d_gene: TRBD1
len: 16
abundance: -

CDR3nt: TGTGCCAGCAGTCCCTGGACTAGCGGGGTCACAGATACGCAGTATTTT
CDR3aa: CASSPWTSGVTDTQYF
v_gene: TRBV28
j_gene: TRBJ2-3
d_gene: TRBD2
len: 16
abundance: few

CDR3nt: TGCGCCAGCAGCGTCCAGGGGGCGGGCACAGATACGCAGTATTTT
CDR3aa: CASSVQGAGTDTQYF
v_gene: TRBV5-1
j_gene: TRBJ2-3
d_gene: TRBD1
len: 15
abundance: -

CDR3nt: TGTGCCATCAAACCCCCCGGGACAGGCAACTATGGCTACACCTTC
CDR3aa: CAIKPPGTGNYGYTF
v_gene: TRBV10-3
j_gene: TRBJ1-2
d_gene: TRBD1
len: 15
abundance: -

CDR3nt: TGTGCCAGTAGTATAGGGATCGGGACAGGGACCAACGAGCAGTACTTC
CDR3aa: CASSIGIGTGTNEQYF
v_gene: TRBV19
j_gene: TRBJ2-7
d_gene: TRBD1
len: 16
abundance: -

CDR3nt: TGTGCCGGGGGCCGGGGGGATTCATATGGCTACACCTTC
CDR3aa: CAGGRGDSYGYTF
v_gene: TRBV30
j_gene: TRBJ1-2
d_gene: -
len: 13
abundance: -

CDR3nt: TGTGCCAGCAGCGTAGGCCCGGGACAGGGGGGAGATACGCAGTATTTT
CDR3aa: CASSVGPGQGGDTQYF
v_gene: TRBV9
j_gene: TRBJ2-3
d_gene: TRBD1
len: 16
abundance: -

CDR3nt: TGTGCCAGCAGTCTCGGACAGGGGGGAGATACGCAGTATTTT
CDR3aa: CASSLGQGGDTQYF
v_gene: TRBV2
j_gene: TRBJ2-3
d_gene: TRBD1
len: 14
abundance: -

CDR3nt: TGTGCCAGCTCACCAACACGAGACAGGGGGACCACTGAAGCTTTCTTT
CDR3aa: CASSPTRDRGTTEAFF
v_gene: TRBV18
j_gene: TRBJ1-1
d_gene: TRBD1
len: 16
abundance: -

CDR3nt: TGTGCCAGCAGGAGTCCTACAGGGGATGAAAAACTGTTTTTT
CDR3aa: CASRSPTGDEKLFF
v_gene: TRBV7-9
j_gene: TRBJ1-4
d_gene: TRBD1
len: 14
abundance: -

CDR3nt: TGCGCCAGCAGCTTGGAGGGAGGGTACGATTCACCCCTCCACTTT
CDR3aa: CASSLEGGYDSPLHF
v_gene: TRBV5-1
j_gene: TRBJ1-6
d_gene: -
len: 15
abundance: once

CDR3nt: TGCGCCAGCAGCCAAGGGGCAGGGGGTACGACCCAGTACTTC
CDR3aa: CASSQGAGGTTQYF
v_gene: TRBV4-1
j_gene: TRBJ2-5
d_gene: TRBD1
len: 14
abundance: -

CDR3nt: TGTGCCAGCCGGACAGGGAGCGCAGATACGCAGTATTTT
CDR3aa: CASRTGSADTQYF
v_gene: TRBV6-5
j_gene: TRBJ2-3
d_gene: TRBD1
len: 13
abundance: few

CDR3nt: TGTGCCAGCAGCTTAGTACCACCTGCTACCAAGGGAAACACCATATATTTT
CDR3aa: CASSLVPPATKGNTIYF
v_gene: TRBV11-2
j_gene: TRBJ1-3
d_gene: -
len: 17
abundance: -

CDR3nt: TGTGCCAGTAAGTCAGCGGGTAGCTCCTACGAGCAGTACTTC
CDR3aa: CASKSAGSSYEQYF
v_gene: TRBV19
j_gene: TRBJ2-7
d_gene: -
len: 14
abundance: -

CDR3nt: TGCAGCGTTGAGGCTCGGAGAGGCACAGATACGCAGTATTTT
CDR3aa: CSVEARRGTDTQYF
v_gene: TRBV29-1
j_gene: TRBJ2-3
d_gene: -
len: 14
abundance: -

CDR3nt: TGTGCCATCAGCGTACCCGGGACAGGGACTGAAGCTTTCTTT
CDR3aa: CAISVPGTGTEAFF
v_gene: TRBV10-3
j_gene: TRBJ1-1
d_gene: TRBD1
len: 14
abundance: -

CDR3nt: TGCATCGGGGGACTAGGCACAGATACGCAGTATTTT
CDR3aa: CIGGLGTDTQYF
v_gene: TRBV29-1
j_gene: TRBJ2-3
d_gene: TRBD2
len: 12
abundance: -

CDR3nt: TGTGCCAGCAGCTTAAGCGGGAGTGAGACCCAGTACTTC
CDR3aa: CASSLSGSETQYF
v_gene: TRBV7-9
j_gene: TRBJ2-5
d_gene: TRBD2
len: 13
abundance: -

CDR3nt: TGTGCCAGCTCACACTTGGGACAGGAGCCCCAGAACACTGAAGCTTTCTTT
CDR3aa: CASSHLGQEPQNTEAFF
v_gene: TRBV18
j_gene: TRBJ1-1
d_gene: TRBD1
len: 17
abundance: -

CDR3nt: TGTGCCAGAAGCTTCTATCCGGGAACTAGACACTACGAGCAGTACTTC
CDR3aa: CARSFYPGTRHYEQYF
v_gene: TRBV5-3
j_gene: TRBJ2-7
d_gene: -
len: 16
abundance: -

CDR3nt: TGCGCCAGCAGCCAAGATACTAGCGGGGGCTCCCCTAAGAACTACGAGCAGTACTTC
CDR3aa: CASSQDTSGGSPKNYEQYF
v_gene: TRBV4-3
j_gene: TRBJ2-7
d_gene: TRBD2
len: 19
abundance: -

CDR3nt: TGTGCCAGCAGCTTAGCCAGGGGTAACACTGAAGCTTTCTTT
CDR3aa: CASSLARGNTEAFF
v_gene: TRBV7-6
j_gene: TRBJ1-1
d_gene: -
len: 14
abundance: -

CDR3nt: TGTGCCAGCAGCTCCCAAGGTGGGGGGGACAATGAGCAGTTCTTC
CDR3aa: CASSSQGGGDNEQFF
v_gene: TRBV7-3
j_gene: TRBJ2-1
d_gene: TRBD2
len: 15
abundance: -

CDR3nt: TGTGCCAGTAGCCGGGGGAGGGGAGTCGCTAACTATGGCTACACCTTC
CDR3aa: CASSRGRGVANYGYTF
v_gene: TRBV19
j_gene: TRBJ1-2
d_gene: -
len: 16
abundance: -

CDR3nt: TGTGCCACCAGCGGAATCGGGACTAGCGGTCCCGGGGAGCTGTTTTTT
CDR3aa: CATSGIGTSGPGELFF
v_gene: TRBV15
j_gene: TRBJ2-2
d_gene: TRBD2
len: 16
abundance: -

CDR3nt: TGTGCCAGCCGTCGAGCAGGGTTGAACTACGAGCAGTACTTC
CDR3aa: CASRRAGLNYEQYF
v_gene: TRBV28
j_gene: TRBJ2-7
d_gene: -
len: 14
abundance: -

CDR3nt: TGTGCCTGGAGTCTTACCGCCGCTGCGCCTTTCTTT
CDR3aa: CAWSLTAAAPFF
v_gene: TRBV30
j_gene: TRBJ1-1
d_gene: -
len: 12
abundance: -

CDR3nt: TGTGCCTGGAGTGGGGGATTAGCGAGCTACGAGCAGTACTTC
CDR3aa: CAWSGGLASYEQYF
v_gene: TRBV30
j_gene: TRBJ2-7
d_gene: -
len: 14
abundance: -

CDR3nt: TGTGCCAGCAGTACCGCGAATTCCGGGACAGGGGGCTCGAACACTGAAGCTTTCTTT
CDR3aa: CASSTANSGTGGSNTEAFF
v_gene: TRBV27
j_gene: TRBJ1-1
d_gene: TRBD1
len: 19
abundance: -

CDR3nt: TGTGCCAGCAGCTTAGAGTTGGGTAGCGGGAAGATCGAGACCCAGTACTTC
CDR3aa: CASSLELGSGKIETQYF
v_gene: TRBV7-7
j_gene: TRBJ2-5
d_gene: TRBD2
len: 17
abundance: -

CDR3nt: TGTGCCAGCAGCTTTGGGGCTCGTGACACAGATACGCAGTATTTT
CDR3aa: CASSFGARDTDTQYF
v_gene: TRBV11-2
j_gene: TRBJ2-3
d_gene: -
len: 15
abundance: -

CDR3nt: TGCGCCAGCAGTGGGGAGGTTAGCAATCAGCCCCAGCATTTT
CDR3aa: CASSGEVSNQPQHF
v_gene: TRBV10-2
j_gene: TRBJ1-5
d_gene: -
len: 14
abundance: -

CDR3nt: TGTGCCAGCAGCGCGACACAGGGAACCCGGGAGCAGTTCTTC
CDR3aa: CASSATQGTREQFF
v_gene: TRBV9
j_gene: TRBJ2-1
d_gene: -
len: 14
abundance: -

CDR3nt: TGTGCCAGCAGCCCTCGCACCCGGGGCGACAGGGGCTACACCTTC
CDR3aa: CASSPRTRGDRGYTF
v_gene: TRBV9
j_gene: TRBJ1-2
d_gene: -
len: 15
abundance: -